This T cell receptor (beta chain) was documented in a study of cytotoxic CD8 clonotypes in ibrutinib-treated CLL. The data were produced by immunoSEQ multiplex PCR, yet TCRdb's version contains in-frame clones alone and is incomplete. The table includes some 350,000 clones, roughly two thirds detected once. Per germline, CDR1 MGHRA and CDR2 YSYEKL. The CDR3 sequence is 14 residues long. V was clipped by 4 bases and J by 7 bases; unmatched bases: 4. The chain links TRBV4-1 to TRBJ1-4, with 9 bases matching TRBD1. The sequence came from a human donor with chronic lymphocytic leukemia. Sequences were derived from PBMCs, sampled after 36 months of ibrutinib treatment. The CDR3 region has the DNA TGCGCCAGCAGCCCGGGACAGGGCTTTGAAAAACTGTTTTTT. Translating it yields CASSPGQGFEKLFF.